One and the same sample provided the 5 T cell receptor beta chains below, sequenced in a study of blood T cell repertoires in COVID-19. The table came from immunoSEQ multiplex PCR; TCRdb's copy has only in-frame clones and leaves some out. There are some 250,000 clones in the sample; under 90% occur only once, and 2.5% to 3.5% lies in the top ten. The sequenced material came from peripheral blood. Receptor source: a woman between 55 and 75 years old with active or convalescent COVID-19.

This chain connects TRBV7-8 to TRBJ1-3; 7 positions agree with TRBD1. The CDR3 runs to 14 residues. The germline CDR1 and CDR2 sequences are SGHVS and FQNEAQ. Losses at the gene ends were 5 bases for V and 4 bases for J; bases not matched to a gene: 5. The CDR3 DNA is TGTGCCAGCAGCCCAAACAGGGGCGGAAACACCATATATTTT. Residues: CASSPNRGGNTIYF.

This rearrangement joins TRBV15 to TRBJ2-7, with D unclear. CDR3 length equals 15 residues. CDR1 is LNHNV and CDR2 is YYDKDF in the germline V gene (reference sequence). V was pared by 0 bases and J by 6 bases, with 15 bases between. The DNA of the CDR3 is TGTGCCACCAGCAGAGATGGTAGCCCAGAGAGCGAGCAGTACTTC. This translates into CATSRDGSPESEQYF.

This clone turned up a few times. The rearrangement uses TRBV5-1 and TRBJ1-6, with D tentatively TRBD1 (6 bases). CDR1 and CDR2 from the germline V gene are SGHRS and YFSETQ. This CDR3 region has 16 residues. Trimming shortened V by 0 bases and J by 0 bases, and 7 bases separated the two germline ends. This chain's CDR3 is CASSLEGGSYNSPLHF. The CDR3 DNA reads TGCGCCAGCAGCTTGGAAGGGGGCTCCTATAATTCACCCCTCCACTTT.

The genes are TRBV19 and TRBJ1-2; D is possibly TRBD1 (5 bases). The germline V gene has CDR1 LNHDA and CDR2 SQIVND (reference sequence). The CDR3 length is 14 residues. Trimming left V 1 base short and J 8 bases short, with 14 bases between. The CDR3 here is CASSIGGRAGGYTF. CDR3 nucleotides: TGTGCCAGTAGTATAGGAGGCAGGGCAGGAGGCTACACCTTC.

The gene calls are TRBV6-6 and TRBJ2-7, with D hard to call. V was cut by 4 bases and J by 3 bases, with 4 bases left in between. Germline CDR1 is MNHNY and CDR2 is SVGAGI (reference sequence). CDR3 size: 11 residues. The CDR3, as DNA: TGTGCCAGCAGTTCCTACTACGAGCAGTACTTC. Protein product: CASSSYYEQYF.